This is a list of T cell receptor beta chains from one sample in a study of identical twins. TCRdb recomputed calls from the 5' RACE reads with MiXCR, one row per CDR3 protein. The sample holds 550,000 to 700,000 distinct CDR3 sequences, roughly 9.9% seen once. The sample was also linked to a second study, of yellow fever vaccine responses in identical twins.

Sequencing used PBMCs. The receptors here all came from a woman younger than 35 in good health. Each CDR3 is given without its conserved first and last residue.

v_call cdr3_aa
TRBV7-9 ASSHYTDTQY
TRBV7-9 ASSFFRGLAGINEQF
TRBV7-2 ASSFGGREGTEAF
TRBV24-1 ATSDLSAEQF
TRBV6-6 ASRDIAKNIQY
TRBV4-3 ASSAEGGAAYNEQF
TRBV5-1 ASRVAGYNEQF
TRBV10-3 AISVGNEQF
TRBV5-6 ASSLYMVAGANEQF
TRBV5-1 ASSLAPGWAGELF
TRBV11-2 ASSSLAGGKNIQY
TRBV2 ASSEGLLQETQY
TRBV24-1 ATSDLRLAGDPDTQY
TRBV2 ASNEGETQY
TRBV20-1 SARDPRHPSYEQY
TRBV5-1 ASSLAYVGMNTEAF
TRBV20-1 SAKGKRSSYEQY
TRBV20-1 SARDLGGLAGGLREQY
TRBV12-3/TRBV12-4 ASSLGREQF
TRBV28 ASSLLAGDKNIQY
TRBV3-1 ASSLGTRAYGELF
TRBV6-2/TRBV6-3 ASSYTGKETQY
TRBV6-4 ASTRGGHESGELF
TRBV12-3/TRBV12-4 ASSDRTGSYEQY
TRBV7-9 ASTTGGAGYT
TRBV28 VSSFGLAGGTDTQY
TRBV7-2 ASSLDRGEKLF
TRBV29-1 SVGNSGYNEQF
TRBV10-3 AISGDRAIQPQH
TRBV5-1 ASSPGLAGPYNEQF
TRBV3-1 ASSYSGGMNEQF
TRBV29-1 SVEDLRFGTNNEQF
TRBV15 ATSRRGLAESTDTQY
TRBV9 ASSVGSVTSGLPNEQF
TRBV3-1 ASSQDGTGGNEQF
TRBV9 ASSVYGGAGTGELF
TRBV7-2 ASSPQPGAETQY
TRBV5-1 ASSLPGGTTYNEQF
TRBV9 ASSARENEQY
TRBV6-2/TRBV6-3 ASTGPGENTGELF
TRBV28 ASRDRANQPQH
TRBV29-1 SVGAGVGQPQH
TRBV10-3 AISNAGGQTQY
TRBV7-2 ASSIRTTSGSLRELF
TRBV7-9 ASGPMWEQF
TRBV4-2 ASSQWARGENTEAF
TRBV21-1 ASSNRSIGTDTQY
TRBV29-1 SVVLLTQDTQY
TRBV24-1 ATSDLTGSTDTQY
TRBV29-1 SADSLDSDEQY